This TCR beta chain was recovered during a study of neurological immune-mediated disorders. Turning to the study itself: Multiple sclerosis patients numbered about 34, with about 31 relapsing-remitting and 3 secondary progressive.

Whole-study findings and limits: Phylogenetic grouping placed 18 of 34 multiple sclerosis patients' repertoires in one related-CDR3 cluster, a possible signature.

This CDR3 has 13 residues. The germline V gene has CDR1 SEHNR and CDR2 FQNEAQ (reference sequence). V was cut by 6 bases and J by 6 bases, with 14 bases left in between. The authors produced cDNA by 5'RACE using 10-nucleotide random UMIs. TCRdb used MiXCR to reprocess the 5' RACE reads, holding one entry per CDR3 protein. The table records tens of thousands of distinct CDR3 sequences, roughly 2.5% of them present only once. This clonotype showed up many times. Its target is not known. V and J are TRBV7-9 and TRBJ1-1; D uncertain. The receptor was isolated from a man aged 45-65 years with multiple sclerosis. The sequenced material came from PBMCs. DNA of the CDR3: TGTGCCAGCAGGCCAAATCCCCTCCCTGAAGCTTTCTTT. Translated, it gives CASRPNPLPEAFF.